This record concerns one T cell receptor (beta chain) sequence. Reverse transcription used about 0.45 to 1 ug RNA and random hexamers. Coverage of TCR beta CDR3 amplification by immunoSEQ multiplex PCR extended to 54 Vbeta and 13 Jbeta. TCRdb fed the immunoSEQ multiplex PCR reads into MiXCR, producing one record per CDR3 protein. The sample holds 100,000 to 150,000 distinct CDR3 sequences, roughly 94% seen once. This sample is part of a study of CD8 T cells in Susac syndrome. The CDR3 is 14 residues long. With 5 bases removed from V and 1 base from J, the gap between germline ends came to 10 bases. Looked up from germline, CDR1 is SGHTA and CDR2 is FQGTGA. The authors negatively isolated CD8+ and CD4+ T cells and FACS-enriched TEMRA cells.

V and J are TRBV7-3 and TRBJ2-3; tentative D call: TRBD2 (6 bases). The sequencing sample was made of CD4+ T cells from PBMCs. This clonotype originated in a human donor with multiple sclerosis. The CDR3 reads CASSIRGGTDTQYF. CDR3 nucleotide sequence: TGTGCCAGCAGCATCCGCGGGGGCACAGATACGCAGTATTTT.